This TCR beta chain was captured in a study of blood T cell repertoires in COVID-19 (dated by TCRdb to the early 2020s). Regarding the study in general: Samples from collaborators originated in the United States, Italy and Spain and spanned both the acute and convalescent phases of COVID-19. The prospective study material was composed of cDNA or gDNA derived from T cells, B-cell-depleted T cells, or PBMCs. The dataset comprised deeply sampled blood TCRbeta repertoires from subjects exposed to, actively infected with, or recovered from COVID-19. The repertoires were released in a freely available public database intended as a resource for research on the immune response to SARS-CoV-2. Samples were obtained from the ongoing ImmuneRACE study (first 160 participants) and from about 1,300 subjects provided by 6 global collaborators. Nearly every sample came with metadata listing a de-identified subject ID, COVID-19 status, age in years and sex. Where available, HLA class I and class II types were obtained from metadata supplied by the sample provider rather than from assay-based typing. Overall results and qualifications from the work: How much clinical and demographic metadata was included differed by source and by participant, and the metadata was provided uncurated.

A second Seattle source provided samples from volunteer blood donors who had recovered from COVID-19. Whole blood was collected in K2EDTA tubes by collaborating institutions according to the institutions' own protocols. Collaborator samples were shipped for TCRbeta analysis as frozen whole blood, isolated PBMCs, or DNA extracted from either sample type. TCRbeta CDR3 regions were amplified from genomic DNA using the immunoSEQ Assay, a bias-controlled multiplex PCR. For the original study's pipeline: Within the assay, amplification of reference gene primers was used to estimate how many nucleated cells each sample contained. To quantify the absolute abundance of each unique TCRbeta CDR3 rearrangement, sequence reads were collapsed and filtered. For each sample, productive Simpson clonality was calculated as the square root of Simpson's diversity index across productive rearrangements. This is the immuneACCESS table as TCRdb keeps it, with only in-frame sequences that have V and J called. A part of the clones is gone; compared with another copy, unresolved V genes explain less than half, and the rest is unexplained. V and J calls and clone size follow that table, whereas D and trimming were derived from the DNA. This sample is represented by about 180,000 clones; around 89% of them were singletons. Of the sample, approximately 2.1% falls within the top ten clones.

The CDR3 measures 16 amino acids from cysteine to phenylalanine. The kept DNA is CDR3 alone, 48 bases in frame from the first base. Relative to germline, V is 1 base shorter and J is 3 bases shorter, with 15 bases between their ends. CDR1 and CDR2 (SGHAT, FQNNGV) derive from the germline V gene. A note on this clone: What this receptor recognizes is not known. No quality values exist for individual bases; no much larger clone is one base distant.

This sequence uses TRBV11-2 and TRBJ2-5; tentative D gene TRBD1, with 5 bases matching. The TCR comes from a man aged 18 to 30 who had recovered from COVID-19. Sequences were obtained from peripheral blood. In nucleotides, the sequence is TGTGCCAGCAGCTTAGCGGGTGGGGCTTACAAAGAGACCCAGTACTTC. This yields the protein CASSLAGGAYKETQYF. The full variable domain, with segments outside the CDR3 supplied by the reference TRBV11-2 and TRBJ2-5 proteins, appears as EAGVAQSPRYKIIEKRQSVAFWCNPISGHATLYWYQQILGQGPKLLIQFQNNGVVDDSQLPKDRFSAERLKGVDSTLKIQPAKLEDSAVYLCASSLAGGAYKETQYFGPGTRLLVL.